This T cell receptor beta chain was captured in a study of vaccination effects on CD4 cells after COVID-19. As for the study in general: Two doses of either BNT162b2 or mRNA-1273 were given to each participant.

Before sequencing, viral peptide pools were used by the ViraFEST assay to expand antigen-specific CD4+ T cells. Following culture for roughly 10 days, CD4+ T cells were isolated. People in the vaccine group had not been infected with SARS-CoV-2 before, and their nucleocapsid antibodies were negative. On this clone: Its antigen remains unknown.

Study results and limitations: Marked clonal contraction was seen in infection- and vaccine-induced clones late after vaccination.

This table comes from immunoSEQ multiplex PCR, and its TCRdb copy is limited to in-frame clones, with some not included. Among some 68,000 clones listed, around 75% were seen once. The V and J ends lost 4 bases and 4 bases, in that order; junction bases with no gene match: 2. CDR1 is SNHLY, CDR2 FYNNEI, per germline. This CDR3 comprises 13 residues. This sequence was found in a human donor who received a COVID-19 vaccine. The sample was CD4+ T cells from PBMCs cultured with HCoV-OC43 spike peptides, taken before COVID-19 vaccination. The subset was: HCoV-OC43 spike overlapping peptide pool stimulation. The chain joins TRBV2 to TRBJ1-1, with TRBD1 matching over 8 bases. DNA for the CDR3: TGTGCCAGCAGTGCAACAGGGGGCACTGAAGCTTTCTTT. It yields the protein CASSATGGTEAFF.